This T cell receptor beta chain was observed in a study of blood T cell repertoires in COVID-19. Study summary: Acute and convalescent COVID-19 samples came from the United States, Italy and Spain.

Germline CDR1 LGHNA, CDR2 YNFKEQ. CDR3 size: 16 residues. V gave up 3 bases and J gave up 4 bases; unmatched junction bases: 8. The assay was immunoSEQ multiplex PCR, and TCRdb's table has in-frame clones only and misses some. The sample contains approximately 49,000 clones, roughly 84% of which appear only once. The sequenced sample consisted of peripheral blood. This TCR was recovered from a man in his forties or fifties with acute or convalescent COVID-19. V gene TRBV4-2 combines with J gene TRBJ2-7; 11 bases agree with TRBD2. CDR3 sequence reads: CASSQGLAGGKYEQYF. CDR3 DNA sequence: TGTGCCAGCAGCCAGGGATTAGCGGGGGGGAAGTACGAGCAGTACTTC.